A single sample gave rise to the 27 T cell receptor beta chains below, sequenced in a study of blood T cell repertoires in COVID-19. Assay: immunoSEQ multiplex PCR; the TCRdb copy retains only in-frame clones and omits some. The sample contains under 80,000 clones, over 85% of which appear only once. Input material: peripheral blood. These receptors all come from a human donor in a cohort sampled during active COVID-19.

V gene TRBV30 combines with J gene TRBJ2-1; perhaps TRBD2 as D (6 bases). Germline loops: CDR1 GTSNPN, CDR2 SVGIG (reference sequence). This CDR3 spans 14 amino acids. V was clipped by 2 bases and J by 14 bases, with 22 bases between them. This CDR3 is CAWSSGLTNEGEFF. The DNA of the CDR3 is TGTGCCTGGAGTTCGGGACTCACAAATGAAGGAGAGTTCTTC.

This clone was observed a single time. The chain joins TRBV6-4 to TRBJ2-1; 9 nucleotides align to TRBD2. CDR3 size: 18 residues. Trimming cost V 5 bases and J 1 base; bases outside gene matches: 12. Germline V gene lookup returns CDR1 MRHNA and CDR2 SNTAGT. The CDR3 region has the DNA TGTGCCAGCAGTTTTACTAGCGGGTCTACTAGTTCCTACAATGAGCAGTTCTTC. This sequence encodes CASSFTSGSTSSYNEQFF.

The genes are TRBV19 and TRBJ2-3; D may be TRBD1 (5 bases). The CDR3 runs to 14 residues. V was pared by 5 bases and J by 6 bases, with 15 bases between. The germline CDR1 and CDR2 sequences are LNHDA and SQIVND (reference sequence). CDR3 nucleotide sequence: TGTGCCAGTAGTCATCAAGCGAAGGGGGATACGCAGTATTTT. This sequence encodes CASSHQAKGDTQYF.

The CDR3 nucleotides read TGTGCCAGTAGCCTCCAGGGAAAAGAAAAACTGTTTTTT. This gives the protein CASSLQGKEKLFF. The chain has TRBV19 and TRBJ1-4; perhaps TRBD1 as D (5 bases). V lost 6 bases to trimming and J lost 8 bases, with 13 bases between them. The CDR3 has 13 amino acids. CDR1 and CDR2 (germline): LNHDA, SQIVND (reference sequence).

In its sample, this clone was seen once. The gene calls are TRBV3-1 (or the pseudogene TRBV3-2) and TRBJ1-6; TRBD1 matches 10 bases. This CDR3 has 16 amino acids. CDR1 is LGHDT and CDR2 is YNNKEL in the germline V gene (reference sequence). V shed 4 bases and J 9 bases; nucleotides not matched to a gene: 9. This chain's CDR3 is CASSLTDRGQGSPLHF. Written as DNA, the CDR3 is TGTGCCAGCAGCCTTACAGACAGGGGGCAAGGTTCACCCCTCCACTTT.

This clone qualifies as medium-sized. This chain links TRBV7-9 with TRBJ2-5; 11 bases line up with TRBD2. The CDR3 consists of 15 residues. The germline V gene has CDR1 SEHNR and CDR2 FQNEAQ (reference sequence). The ends lost 8 bases at V and 1 base at J; junction bases unmatched: 6. The DNA of the CDR3 is TGTGCCAGCCGTGGACTAGCGGGCACCCAAGAGACCCAGTACTTC. This sequence encodes CASRGLAGTQETQYF.

The chain is built from TRBV7-3 and TRBJ1-1, with D unresolved. There are 13 residues in the CDR3. Germline CDR1 SGHTA, CDR2 FQGTGA. The germline V and J ends were trimmed by 1 base and 1 base, with 4 bases remaining between them. The CDR3 reads CASSLIQNTEAFF. In DNA form, the CDR3 reads TGTGCCAGCAGCTTAATACAGAACACTGAAGCTTTCTTT.

The V and J genes are TRBV7-8 and TRBJ2-1; 10 nucleotides align to TRBD2. With 1 base clipped from V and 13 bases from J, the junction kept 4 bases outside the gene matches. The CDR3 spans 13 residues. Germline CDR1 reads SGHVS; CDR2 reads FQNEAQ. Here the CDR3 DNA reads TGTGCCAGCAGCTTAGGATTAGCGGGAGGTCAGTTCTTC. The encoded protein is CASSLGLAGGQFF.

The J gene is TRBJ2-1, the V gene TRBV30; 10 bases map to TRBD2. This CDR3 has 12 residues. Per the germline V gene, CDR1 is GTSNPN and CDR2 is SVGIG (reference sequence). J was trimmed by 7 bases and V by 8 bases; bases with no gene match: 5. The CDR3 DNA sequence: TGTGCCCAGATAGCGGGAGGAAATGAGCAGTTCTTC. Translated, it gives CAQIAGGNEQFF.

This clone appeared a few times. This rearrangement joins TRBV11-2 to TRBJ1-2, with D uncertain. The CDR3 is 14 amino acids. Germline V gives CDR1 SGHAT, CDR2 FQNNGV. V was cut by 2 bases and J by 0 bases, with 7 bases left in between. CDR3 in amino acids: CASSLLRANYGYTF. The CDR3 nucleotides read TGTGCCAGCAGCTTATTGAGAGCTAACTATGGCTACACCTTC. Complete variable domain (other parts from reference TRBV11-2 and TRBJ1-2): EAGVAQSPRYKIIEKRQSVAFWCNPISGHATLYWYQQILGQGPKLLIQFQNNGVVDDSQLPKDRFSAERLKGVDSTLKIQPAKLEDSAVYLCASSLLRANYGYTFGSGTRLTVV.

V is TRBV28 and J is TRBJ1-2, with D perhaps matching TRBD1 (5 bases). The CDR3 consists of 14 residues. V was cut by 7 bases and J by 7 bases, with 19 bases left in between. Germline V gene sequence: CDR1 MDHEN, CDR2 SYDVKM. As DNA, the CDR3 is TGTGCCAGCAATGGGGGGACGCCCAAGGGTGGCTACACCTTC. This sequence encodes CASNGGTPKGGYTF.

This clone was recorded once. The chain links TRBV2 to TRBJ2-3, with a possible D match to TRBD2 (6 bases). V lost 1 base, J lost 2 bases, and 10 bases lay in between. Germline loops: CDR1 SNHLY, CDR2 FYNNEI. The CDR3 consists of 15 residues. CDR3: CASSEVGLATDTQYF. CDR3 sequence (DNA): TGTGCCAGCAGTGAAGTGGGACTGGCCACAGATACGCAGTATTTT.

This chain uses TRBV12-3 or TRBV12-4 with TRBJ1-2, with 9 nucleotides matching TRBD1. The CDR3 covers 13 residues. Trimming removed 6 bases from V and 8 bases from J; junction bases left unmatched: 7. This CDR3 is CASSGDRDKGYTF. CDR3 in DNA: TGTGCCAGCAGCGGGGACAGGGATAAGGGCTACACCTTC.

The chain couples TRBV18 to TRBJ1-5, with 8 bases identical to TRBD1. This CDR3 is built from 15 residues. Germline assignment: CDR1 KGHSH and CDR2 LQKENI. J lost 5 bases, V lost 4 bases, and 7 bases had no gene match. The CDR3 sequence is CASSRYRGEDQPQHF. CDR3 bases: TGTGCCAGCTCACGGTACAGGGGGGAGGATCAGCCCCAGCATTTT.

This rearrangement joins TRBV7-8 to TRBJ2-3; TRBD2 aligns across 11 bases. The CDR3 length is 17 residues. The germline CDR1 and CDR2 sequences are SGHVS and FQNEAQ. Trimming took 2 bases from V and 1 from J; bases not matched to a gene: 5. The DNA of the CDR3 is TGTGCCAGCAGCTTATCGATGACTAGCGGGGGCACAGATACGCAGTATTTT. Residues: CASSLSMTSGGTDTQYF.

V and J are TRBV19 and TRBJ1-5, with 10 bases that match TRBD1. Germline values: CDR1 LNHDA, CDR2 SQIVND (reference sequence). V gave up 8 bases and J gave up 5 bases; unmatched junction bases: 6. The CDR3 spans 14 residues. The CDR3 is CASGGQGRYQPQHF. The CDR3 DNA is TGTGCCAGTGGGGGACAGGGGCGTTATCAGCCCCAGCATTTT. The full variable domain, with the rest looked up from reference TRBV19 and TRBJ1-5, is DGGITQSPKYLFRKEGQNVTLSCEQNLNHDAMYWYRQDPGQGLRLIYYSQIVNDFQKGDIAEGYSVSREKKESFPLTVTSAQKNPTAFYLCASGGQGRYQPQHFGDGTRLSIL.

This chain connects TRBV3-1 (or the pseudogene TRBV3-2) to TRBJ1-5; D possibly corresponds to TRBD1 (6 bases). The CDR3 is 16 residues long. V was pared by 1 base and J by 6 bases, with 16 bases between. Germline-derived CDR1 and CDR2 are LGHDT and YNNKEL (reference sequence). The CDR3 here is CASSQGRGALAQPQHF. The CDR3 DNA follows: TGTGCCAGCAGCCAAGGACGGGGGGCTCTCGCTCAGCCCCAGCATTTT.

The CDR3 loop is CAWSKRVLSSYNEQFF. The CDR3 nucleotides are TGTGCCTGGAGTAAGAGGGTCTTGAGCTCCTACAATGAGCAGTTCTTC. The chain recombines TRBV30 with TRBJ2-1, with D possibly matching TRBD2 (5 bases). The CDR3 has 16 residues. The germline V gene encodes CDR1 GTSNPN and CDR2 SVGIG (reference sequence). Trimming removed 2 bases from V and 0 bases from J, with 14 bases in between.

This chain links TRBV7-8 with TRBJ2-1, with D perhaps TRBD1 (6 bases). Germline values: CDR1 SGHVS, CDR2 FQNEAQ. This CDR3 region has 14 residues. Trimming removed 1 base from V and 8 bases from J, with 12 bases in between. CDR3 nucleotides: TGTGCCAGCAGCTTAGTCTCCAGGGGCGATGAGCAGTTCTTC. Protein: CASSLVSRGDEQFF.

This clone was picked up one time. The chain has TRBV5-1 and TRBJ1-2; no reliable D call. CDR3 length: 13 residues. Germline loops: CDR1 SGHRS, CDR2 YFSETQ. Between the trimmed V and J ends, which lost 4 bases and 8 bases, there was a span of 15 bases. For the CDR3, the DNA is TGCGCCAGCAGCCCCCAGTCGGGTGGAGGCTACACCTTC. It translates to CASSPQSGGGYTF.

This sequence joins TRBV5-1 and TRBJ1-2; TRBD1 matches at 7 bases. With 7 bases clipped from V and 7 bases from J, the junction kept 10 bases outside the gene matches. The CDR3 consists of 13 residues. Germline V gives CDR1 SGHRS, CDR2 YFSETQ. The CDR3 is CASRETGSRGYTF. CDR3 bases: TGCGCCAGCCGGGAGACAGGGAGCCGTGGCTACACCTTC.

This chain links TRBV29-1 with TRBJ2-4, with D possibly TRBD1 on 6 matching bases. The CDR3 loop spans 13 amino acids. Germline CDR1 SQVTM, CDR2 ANQGSEA. V was clipped by 6 bases and J by 6 bases, with 15 bases between them. The CDR3 region has the DNA TGCAGCGTAGAAACAGGGATCGGAAACATTCAGTACTTC. Translating gives CSVETGIGNIQYF. Filled out from reference TRBV29-1 and TRBJ2-4, the complete variable domain reads SAVISQKPSRDICQRGTSLTIQCQVDSQVTMMFWYRQQPGQSLTLIATANQGSEATYESGFVIDKFPISRPNLTFSTLTVSNMSPEDSSIYLCSVETGIGNIQYFGAGTRLSVL.

The gene calls are TRBV4-3 and TRBJ1-2; D possibly corresponds to TRBD1 (5 bases). The CDR3 length is 17 residues. The V gene lost 0 bases and the J gene lost 4 bases, with 18 bases spanning the gap. CDR1 and CDR2 from the germline V gene are LGHNA and YSLEER. The CDR3 loop reads CASSQDLGGTMTYGYTF. CDR3 sequence (DNA): TGCGCCAGCAGCCAAGATCTTGGGGGGACGATGACCTATGGCTACACCTTC.

The V and J genes are TRBV21-1 and TRBJ1-2. TRBV21-1 is a known pseudogene. The CDR3 has 15 residues. The CDR3 sequence: CASSLPGGANYGYTF. CDR3 nucleotide sequence: TGTGCCAGCAGCCTCCCGGGCGGGGCCAACTATGGCTACACCTTC.

V gene TRBV11-2 combines with J gene TRBJ2-1, with TRBD1 matching over 7 bases. The CDR3 extends over 17 amino acids. The germline V gene encodes CDR1 SGHAT and CDR2 FQNNGV. V lost 5 bases to trimming and J lost 5 bases; unmatched junction nucleotides: 15. CDR3 bases: TGTGCCAGCAGCCCTATAGCCGCGGACAGGTTAAACAATGAGCAGTTCTTC. Amino acids: CASSPIAADRLNNEQFF.

The chain links TRBV2 to TRBJ1-1; 7 nucleotides line up with TRBD1. The CDR3 is 15 residues long. Germline V gene sequence: CDR1 SNHLY, CDR2 FYNNEI. J gave up 6 bases and V 6 bases, and 13 bases lay outside the gene matches. CDR3 residues: CASSPKSLGTAEAFF. The CDR3 nucleotides read TGTGCCAGCAGCCCTAAGAGTCTCGGGACAGCTGAAGCTTTCTTT. The variable domain in full, completed from reference TRBV2 and TRBJ1-1, reads EPEVTQTPSHQVTQMGQEVILRCVPISNHLYFYWYRQILGQKVEFLVSFYNNEISEKSEIFDDQFSVERPDGSNFTLKIRSTKLEDSAMYFCASSPKSLGTAEAFFGQGTRLTVV.

V and J are TRBV19 and TRBJ1-5; TRBD1 might be the D (5 bases). The germline V gene has CDR1 LNHDA and CDR2 SQIVND (reference sequence). Trimming shortened V by 5 bases and J by 7 bases, and 15 bases separated the two germline ends. The CDR3 runs 14 residues. CDR3: CASSGAWGGQPQHF. The DNA of the CDR3 is TGTGCCAGTAGTGGGGCGTGGGGAGGGCAGCCCCAGCATTTT.